Detailed here is one T cell receptor beta chain. Its antigen is not yet known. Base-call qualities are not available, and no considerably larger clone is one nucleotide away. The sample originates from a study of blood T cell repertoires in COVID-19 (TCRdb year 2020). Looking at the study overall: Samples covering the acute and convalescent phases of COVID-19 were provided by collaborators in the United States, Italy and Spain. The material from the prospective study consisted of cDNA or gDNA derived from T cells, B-cell-depleted T cells, or PBMCs. The dataset comprised deeply sampled blood TCRbeta repertoires from subjects exposed to, actively infected with, or recovered from COVID-19. The repertoires were made available in a free public database intended to serve as a resource for research on the immune response to SARS-CoV-2. Samples were obtained from the ongoing ImmuneRACE study (first 160 participants) and from over 1,000 subjects provided by 6 global collaborators. The sample metadata nearly always contained a de-identified subject ID, COVID-19 status, age in years and sex. Where available, HLA class I and class II types were taken from metadata supplied by the sample provider and were not determined by assay-based typing.

Samples from volunteer blood donors who had recovered from COVID-19 were contributed by a second Seattle source. Whole blood was collected in K2EDTA tubes by collaborating institutions according to the institutions' own protocols. For TCRbeta analysis, collaborators shipped samples in one of three forms: frozen whole blood, isolated PBMCs, or DNA extracted from either of those sample types. The immunoSEQ Assay, a bias-controlled multiplex PCR, was used to amplify TCRbeta CDR3 regions from genomic DNA. The published analysis was carried out like this. The number of nucleated cells in each sample was estimated from the amplification of reference gene primers within the assay. To quantify the absolute abundance of each unique TCRbeta CDR3 rearrangement, sequence reads were collapsed and filtered. For each sample, productive Simpson clonality was calculated as the square root of Simpson's diversity index across productive rearrangements. TCRdb took over this immuneACCESS table, retaining in-frame rearrangements with V and J assigned. Such tables are incomplete; in checked studies, under half of the missing clones stem from an unresolved V gene, and the remainder is unexplained. The V and J calls and the clone size are those of that table, but D and trimming were determined from the DNA. The sample profile shows 250,000 to 300,000 clones; around four fifths of them were found once. About 4.6% of the sample comes from the top ten.

Results the study describes overall, beyond this receptor: How much clinical and demographic metadata was included differed by source and by participant, and the metadata was provided uncurated.

CDR1 and CDR2 are read off the germline V gene (reference sequence) as SGHKS and YYEKEE. The CDR3 goes from the cysteine to the phenylalanine over 15 residues. Just CDR3 DNA is preserved here, 45 bases in frame from base 1. Relative to germline, V is missing 4 bases and J is missing 4 bases, with 5 bases of the junction outside any gene match. Material: peripheral blood. This TCR came from a man in his 60s who had recovered from COVID-19. Recombination connected TRBV5-5 to TRBJ2-2; TRBD2 agrees with 9 junctional bases. The bases read TGTGCCAGCAGCGACTCTAGCGGGATCACCGGGGAGCTGTTTTTT. Its translation reads: CASSDSSGITGELFF.